These T cell receptor beta chains were read from a single sample in a study of T cell responses to AZD1222 COVID-19 vaccine. Method: immunoSEQ multiplex PCR; TCRdb's copy keeps in-frame clones and lacks some. The profile shows approximately 140,000 clones, roughly 90% of them singletons. The material was peripheral blood, obtained on day 0 of AZD1222 vaccination. Every receptor here comes from an adult in good health. Each CDR3 is given with its conserved first and last residue. D genes are given only for firm matches. Expanded clones are given a class, and other clones once, few, many or no size at all.

V: TRBV7-3; size: -; J: TRBJ1-2; D: TRBD1; DNA: TGTGCCAGCAGCACTGACAGGGACGGTGGCTACACCTTC; CDR3: CASSTDRDGGYTF
V: TRBV2; size: once; J: TRBJ2-1; D: -; DNA: TGTGCCAGCAGTGAGACCTTAAGTGGTCAGGAGCAGTTCTTC; CDR3: CASSETLSGQEQFF
V: TRBV28; size: -; J: TRBJ2-2; D: -; DNA: TGTGCCAGCAGTTTAATGGGACTCTCCGGGGAGCTGTTTTTT; CDR3: CASSLMGLSGELFF
V: TRBV7-2; size: -; J: TRBJ2-3; D: TRBD2; DNA: TGTGCCAGCAGCCCCCGACTAGCTCTCCTGGGTGCGCAGTATTTT; CDR3: CASSPRLALLGAQYF
V: TRBV5-4; size: -; J: TRBJ1-1; D: -; DNA: TGTGCCAGCAGCCCACGGATCGGCATGAACACTGAAGCTTTCTTT; CDR3: CASSPRIGMNTEAFF
V: TRBV4-3; size: -; J: TRBJ2-1; D: TRBD1; DNA: TGCGCCAGCAGCCAGGGACAGGGGTGGAATGAGCAGTTCTTC; CDR3: CASSQGQGWNEQFF
V: TRBV27; size: -; J: TRBJ1-1; D: -; DNA: TGTGCCAGCAGAAGTGGGGGGCCGTTGAACACTGAAGCTTTCTTT; CDR3: CASRSGGPLNTEAFF
V: TRBV9; size: -; J: TRBJ2-5; D: TRBD2; DNA: TGTGCCAGCAGCGCCGCCCTAGCGGGGGGGATCTGGGAGACCCAGTACTTC; CDR3: CASSAALAGGIWETQYF
V: TRBV4-3; size: -; J: TRBJ2-1; D: -; DNA: TGCGCCAGCAGCCAAGAAAAGCGGAGCTCCTACAATGAGCAGTTCTTC; CDR3: CASSQEKRSSYNEQFF
V: TRBV7-2; size: -; J: TRBJ2-7; D: TRBD2; DNA: TGTGCCAGCAGCTTCGGACCGGGGGGGGCGAGAGAGCAGTACTTC; CDR3: CASSFGPGGAREQYF
V: TRBV27; size: -; J: TRBJ2-1; D: TRBD2; DNA: TGTGCCAGCAGTTTACTAGCGGGAGGTTACAATGAGCAGTTCTTC; CDR3: CASSLLAGGYNEQFF
V: TRBV7-9; size: -; J: TRBJ1-2; D: -; DNA: TGTGCCAGCAGCTCGGACAGTTCCTTCTATGGCTACACCTTC; CDR3: CASSSDSSFYGYTF
V: TRBV28; size: -; J: TRBJ2-1; D: TRBD1; DNA: TGTGCCAGCAGTCTCGGGACAGGTTTCTACAATGAGCAGTTCTTC; CDR3: CASSLGTGFYNEQFF
V: TRBV6-5; size: once; J: TRBJ1-4; D: TRBD1; DNA: TGTGCCAGCAGTCGCCGGACAGGGGGAGGTGAAAAACTGTTTTTT; CDR3: CASSRRTGGGEKLFF
V: TRBV11-3; size: -; J: TRBJ1-1; D: -; DNA: TGTGCCAGCAGCTTAGCCCAGGGGACTGAAGCTTTCTTT; CDR3: CASSLAQGTEAFF
V: TRBV2; size: -; J: TRBJ1-5; D: -; DNA: TGTGCCAGCAGTGATAGGGGTTCGGGTCAGCCCCAGCATTTT; CDR3: CASSDRGSGQPQHF
V: TRBV4-3; size: -; J: TRBJ2-7; D: -; DNA: TGCGCCAGCAGCCAAGAAGTAATCAAAAAGACCTACGAGCAGTACTTC; CDR3: CASSQEVIKKTYEQYF
V: TRBV14; size: -; J: TRBJ2-3; D: -; DNA: TGTGCCAGCAGCCAGTTGGTGACGTTGGACGGAGATACGCAGTATTTT; CDR3: CASSQLVTLDGDTQYF
V: TRBV6-6; size: -; J: TRBJ2-7; D: TRBD1; DNA: TGTGCCAGCAGTTACACCCCGGACAGGGTCGCCGGGGAGCAGTACTTC; CDR3: CASSYTPDRVAGEQYF
V: TRBV28; size: -; J: TRBJ1-3; D: -; DNA: TGTGCCAGCAGTGGGGGGGGAAGCTCTGGAAACACCATATATTTT; CDR3: CASSGGGSSGNTIYF
V: TRBV28; size: -; J: TRBJ2-7; D: -; DNA: TGTGCCAGCAGTTTAATGAGGTTCGGTTCCTACGAGCAGTACTTC; CDR3: CASSLMRFGSYEQYF
V: TRBV19; size: -; J: TRBJ1-5; D: TRBD1; DNA: TGTGCCAGTAGTCCCGGGACAGGGTATCAGCCCCAGCATTTT; CDR3: CASSPGTGYQPQHF
V: TRBV13; size: -; J: TRBJ2-7; D: -; DNA: TGTGCCAGCAGCTTGTCGGGGTTTGTTATGTTGGGTTACGAGCAGTACTTC; CDR3: CASSLSGFVMLGYEQYF
V: TRBV6-5; size: -; J: TRBJ1-1; D: -; DNA: TGTGCCAGCAGTTCAAGCGGGGAGAACACTGAAGCTTTCTTT; CDR3: CASSSSGENTEAFF
V: TRBV5-4; size: few; J: TRBJ2-5; D: -; DNA: TGTGCCAGCAGCTGCCGGGTAGTACAGCAAGAGACCCAGTACTTC; CDR3: CASSCRVVQQETQYF
V: TRBV5-1; size: -; J: TRBJ2-5; D: -; DNA: TGCGCCAGCAGCTTGATAGAGCAGGCGGAGACCCAGTACTTC; CDR3: CASSLIEQAETQYF
V: TRBV4-3; size: -; J: TRBJ2-5; D: TRBD1; DNA: TGCGCCAGCAGCCAGGAGACGGGACAGGGGTACGAGACCCAGTACTTC; CDR3: CASSQETGQGYETQYF
V: TRBV4-1; size: -; J: TRBJ2-1; D: TRBD1; DNA: TGCGCCAGCAGCTCCAGTTTGGCAGGGGGCCACTACAATGAGCAGTTCTTC; CDR3: CASSSSLAGGHYNEQFF
V: TRBV6-5; size: -; J: TRBJ2-5; D: -; DNA: TGTGCCAGCAGTTTTACCAGATCCTCGGGGACCCAGTACTTC; CDR3: CASSFTRSSGTQYF
V: TRBV24-1; size: -; J: TRBJ2-1; D: TRBD2; DNA: TGTGCCACCAGTGAGTTTCCGCCGGGACTAGCGGGAAGAGGTAATGAGCAGTTCTTC; CDR3: CATSEFPPGLAGRGNEQFF
V: TRBV19; size: -; J: TRBJ1-1; D: -; DNA: TGTGCCAGTACCCTGCGGGTAAGGACTGAAGCTTTCTTT; CDR3: CASTLRVRTEAFF
V: TRBV2; size: once; J: TRBJ1-5; D: TRBD1; DNA: TGTGCCAGCAGCCAAGGACAGGGAGCGGGGTTTAGCAATCAGCCCCAGCATTTT; CDR3: CASSQGQGAGFSNQPQHF
V: TRBV5-1; size: -; J: TRBJ2-5; D: -; DNA: TGCGCCAGCAACCTTGGGGACCAAGAGACCCAGTACTTC; CDR3: CASNLGDQETQYF
V: TRBV27; size: -; J: TRBJ1-5; D: TRBD1; DNA: TGTGCCAGCAGTTTATACCCCGCAGGGGGCGGCGGAGGGAGTAGCAATCAGCCCCAGCATTTT; CDR3: CASSLYPAGGGGGSSNQPQHF
V: TRBV7-8; size: -; J: TRBJ1-4; D: -; DNA: TGTGCCAGCAGCTTAGCGCGCCTGGGTGAAAAACTGTTTTTT; CDR3: CASSLARLGEKLFF
V: TRBV6-4; size: -; J: TRBJ2-2; D: TRBD1; DNA: TGTGCCAGCAGTGAAGGGACAGACACCGGGGAGCTGTTTTTT; CDR3: CASSEGTDTGELFF
V: TRBV9; size: -; J: TRBJ2-1; D: TRBD1; DNA: TGTGCCAGCAGCTCCTGGACAGGGGGTTTCGATGAGCAGTTCTTC; CDR3: CASSSWTGGFDEQFF
V: TRBV24-1; size: -; J: TRBJ1-1; D: -; DNA: TGTGCCACCAGTGACTCGCAGGAATCGAACACTGAAGCTTTCTTT; CDR3: CATSDSQESNTEAFF
V: TRBV6-5; size: -; J: TRBJ1-1; D: -; DNA: TGTGCCAGCAGGACCAGAGAGGGACCGAACACTGAAGCTTTCTTT; CDR3: CASRTREGPNTEAFF
V: TRBV19; size: once; J: TRBJ1-1; D: -; DNA: TGTGCCAGTAGTATAGGACAGGCCTTGAACACTGAAGCTTTCTTT; CDR3: CASSIGQALNTEAFF
V: TRBV11-2; size: once; J: TRBJ2-5; D: -; DNA: TGTGCCAGCAGCCCGCAGTGGACCCAGTACTTC; CDR3: CASSPQWTQYF
V: TRBV7-2; size: few; J: TRBJ2-7; D: -; DNA: TGTGCCAGCAGCTCCTCTCGGGGGAGCTCCTACGAGCAGTACTTC; CDR3: CASSSSRGSSYEQYF
V: TRBV4-1; size: -; J: TRBJ1-2; D: TRBD1; DNA: TGCGCCAGCAGCCAGGGGACAGGGAATAACTATGGCTACACCTTC; CDR3: CASSQGTGNNYGYTF
V: TRBV5-1; size: -; J: TRBJ2-3; D: TRBD2; DNA: TGCGCCAGCAGCTTGGTTGGGACCGGGGGGACAGATACGCAGTATTTT; CDR3: CASSLVGTGGTDTQYF
V: TRBV25-1; size: -; J: TRBJ1-6; D: -; DNA: TGTGCCAGCAGTCTCCAACCGGAACCCCTCCACTTT; CDR3: CASSLQPEPLHF
V: TRBV12-3/TRBV12-4; size: -; J: TRBJ1-2; D: -; DNA: TGTGCCAGCTACTCCTGGGCCGACTATGGCTACACCTTC; CDR3: CASYSWADYGYTF
V: TRBV14; size: -; J: TRBJ1-1; D: -; DNA: TGTGCCAGCAGCCAACACAAGAACACTGAAGCTTTCTTT; CDR3: CASSQHKNTEAFF
V: TRBV11-3; size: -; J: TRBJ2-1; D: TRBD2; DNA: TGTGCCAGCAGCTTAGGCGGGAGTCTCAATGAGCAGTTCTTC; CDR3: CASSLGGSLNEQFF
V: TRBV5-1; size: -; J: TRBJ1-1; D: -; DNA: TGCGCCAGCAGCCCGGAGGGCCTGGCCACTGAAGCTTTCTTT; CDR3: CASSPEGLATEAFF
V: TRBV27; size: -; J: TRBJ2-1; D: TRBD1; DNA: TGTGCCAGCAGTTGGGACAGGGGGGATTACAATGAGCAGTTCTTC; CDR3: CASSWDRGDYNEQFF
V: TRBV3-1/TRBV3-2; size: -; J: TRBJ1-6; D: -; DNA: TGTGCCAGCAGCCAGGGGTTAGGGAGCCGGAGGTCACCCCTCCACTTT; CDR3: CASSQGLGSRRSPLHF